The next 26 T cell receptor beta chains were all read from a single sample in a study of T cell responses to AZD1222 COVID-19 vaccine. Clones were read by immunoSEQ multiplex PCR, and TCRdb kept only the in-frame ones, dropping some. The table shows approximately 92,000 clones, with about nine tenths occurring only once. The material sequenced was peripheral blood, taken on day 0 of AZD1222 vaccination. The receptors stem from an adult in good health.

The J gene is TRBJ2-2, the V gene TRBV5-1; D ambiguous. The CDR3 contains 14 residues. The V end was cut by 4 bases, the J end by 7 bases, with 14 bases between. In germline, CDR1 is SGHRS, CDR2 YFSETQ. In nucleotides, the CDR3 is TGCGCCAGCAGCCTGGGCCCTACCGGCGGGGAGCTGTTTTTT. It is translated as CASSLGPTGGELFF.

The rearrangement uses TRBV5-1 and TRBJ1-3; no clear D gene. The CDR3 is 15 amino acids. Trimming left V 6 bases short and J 0 bases short, with 13 bases between. CDR1 SGHRS and CDR2 YFSETQ come from the germline V gene. The CDR3 reads CASKEDGLSGNTIYF. CDR3 in DNA: TGCGCCAGCAAGGAGGATGGTCTCTCTGGAAACACCATATATTTT. The full variable domain, completed using reference TRBV5-1 and TRBJ1-3, is KAGVTQTPRYLIKTRGQQVTLSCSPISGHRSVSWYQQTPGQGLQFLFEYFSETQRNKGNFPGRFSGRQFSNSRSEMNVSTLELGDSALYLCASKEDGLSGNTIYFGEGSWLTVV.

J is TRBJ1-1 and V is TRBV18; D might be TRBD1 (6 bases). Trimming took 2 bases from V and 1 from J, leaving 11 bases between them. This CDR3 comprises 15 residues. Germline-derived CDR1 and CDR2 are KGHSH and LQKENI. The CDR3 DNA sequence: TGTGCCAGCTCACCAACTGGACAGCGGAACACTGAAGCTTTCTTT. Its translation: CASSPTGQRNTEAFF.

This clone was recorded once. The chain has TRBV28 and TRBJ2-7; 7 bases match TRBD1. This CDR3 region has 14 residues. The ends lost 6 bases at V and 3 bases at J; junction bases unmatched: 8. Germline V gene data show CDR1 as MDHEN and CDR2 as SYDVKM. In DNA form, the CDR3 reads TGTGCCAGCAGAATCGGACAGGACCACTACGAGCAGTACTTC. This gives the protein CASRIGQDHYEQYF. Supplemented by reference TRBV28 and TRBJ2-7, the full variable domain reads DVKVTQSSRYLVKRTGEKVFLECVQDMDHENMFWYRQDPGLGLRLIYFSYDVKMKEKGDIPEGYSVSREKKERFSLILESASTNQTSMYLCASRIGQDHYEQYFGPGTRLTVT.

This clone was detected only a few times. The J gene is TRBJ1-5, the V gene TRBV28; D may be TRBD1 (6 bases). V lost 8 bases and J lost 3, with 11 bases in between. The CDR3 consists of 13 residues. The germline CDR1 and CDR2 sequences are MDHEN and SYDVKM. This CDR3 is CASDRQVNQPQHF. For the CDR3, the DNA is TGTGCCAGCGATAGACAGGTCAATCAGCCCCAGCATTTT.

The genes are TRBV3-1 (or the pseudogene TRBV3-2) and TRBJ2-5; D is tentatively TRBD1 or TRBD2 (6 bases each). Germline CDR1 and CDR2: LGHDT and YNNKEL (reference sequence). V was cut by 4 bases and J by 4 bases, with 7 bases left in between. The CDR3 has 12 residues. The CDR3 DNA reads TGTGCCAGCAGCCGGGGGGCAGAGACCCAGTACTTC. Encoded protein: CASSRGAETQYF.

The chain employs TRBV5-8 and TRBJ2-7; D gene uncertain. Trimming left V 4 bases short and J 2 bases short, with 4 bases between. CDR1 and CDR2 from the germline V gene are SGHTS and YDEGEE. This CDR3 spans 11 amino acids. CDR3 nucleotides: TGTGCCAGCAGCAAGGCCTACGAGCAGTACTTC. Amino acid sequence: CASSKAYEQYF.

The V gene is TRBV6-6, the J gene TRBJ1-2, with a tentative D call TRBD1 (5 bases). This CDR3 is built from 13 residues. V shed 10 bases and J shed 8 bases, with 20 bases lying between them. Germline V CDR1 and CDR2: MNHNY, SVGAGI (reference sequence). CDR3 DNA: TGTGCCACCAACCGGGGCGGGGGTTGGGGCTACACCTTC. Translating it yields CATNRGGGWGYTF.

The chain combines TRBV28 with TRBJ2-2, with TRBD2 matching 7 bases. V was pared by 1 base and J by 3 bases, with 8 bases of the junction left unmatched. This CDR3 spans 17 amino acids. CDR1 is MDHEN and CDR2 is SYDVKM in the germline V gene. CDR3 residues: CASSLSGLAVHTGELFF. CDR3 DNA: TGTGCCAGCAGTTTATCGGGCCTAGCGGTTCACACCGGGGAGCTGTTTTTT. The variable domain in full, completed from reference TRBV28 and TRBJ2-2, reads DVKVTQSSRYLVKRTGEKVFLECVQDMDHENMFWYRQDPGLGLRLIYFSYDVKMKEKGDIPEGYSVSREKKERFSLILESASTNQTSMYLCASSLSGLAVHTGELFFGEGSRLTVL.

This chain connects TRBV30 to TRBJ2-7, with 11 bases aligning to TRBD1. There are 15 residues in the CDR3. CDR1 is GTSNPN and CDR2 is SVGIG in the germline V gene (reference sequence). After removal of 3 bases from V and 3 bases from J, the junction contained 7 bases not matched to a gene. Written as DNA, the CDR3 is TGTGCCTGGAGGGACAGGGGGCAGGGGGGCTACGAGCAGTACTTC. It specifies CAWRDRGQGGYEQYF. The full variable domain, with the rest looked up from reference TRBV30 and TRBJ2-7, is SQTIHQWPATLVQPVGSPLSLECTVEGTSNPNLYWYRQAAGRGLQLLFYSVGIGQISSEVPQNLSASRPQDRQFILSSKKLLLSDSGFYLCAWRDRGQGGYEQYFGPGTRLTVT.

This clone was seen more than once but under ten times. V usage is TRBV15 and J usage is TRBJ1-1, with 10 positions matching TRBD1. The CDR3 runs 15 residues. The germline V gene encodes CDR1 LNHNV and CDR2 YYDKDF (reference sequence). Trimming cost V 5 bases and J 4 bases; bases outside gene matches: 7. The CDR3 nucleotides are TGTGCCACCAGCCCCACCCGGGACAGGGGCACTGAAGCTTTCTTT. Protein product: CATSPTRDRGTEAFF.

V usage is TRBV6-5 and J usage is TRBJ1-2; the D gene is possibly TRBD1 (5 bases). Between the trimmed V and J ends, which lost 0 bases and 2 bases, there was a span of 10 bases. The CDR3 is made up of 15 amino acids. Germline values: CDR1 MNHEY, CDR2 SVGAGI. The CDR3 nucleotides are TGTGCCAGCAGTTACTCAGGCCGGGGGAACTATGGCTACACCTTC. Translation gives CASSYSGRGNYGYTF.

The genes are TRBV11-2 and TRBJ1-1, with unresolved D. CDR1 SGHAT and CDR2 FQNNGV come from the germline V gene. V was clipped by 5 bases and J by 8 bases, with 15 bases between them. This CDR3 comprises 13 residues. The DNA for the CDR3 is TGTGCCAGCAGCGCTAGGTCTGGGAGAGAAGCTTTCTTT. Its translation is CASSARSGREAFF.

The rearrangement links TRBV30 to TRBJ1-5; D call uncertain. Per the germline V gene, CDR1 is GTSNPN and CDR2 is SVGIG (reference sequence). V gave up 2 bases and J gave up 3 bases, with 14 bases separating them. This CDR3 is 15 amino acids long. The CDR3 DNA is TGTGCCTGGAGTCCAGTGGTAGGGCCCAATCAGCCCCAGCATTTT. Protein sequence: CAWSPVVGPNQPQHF.

The V call is TRBV28, the J call TRBJ1-1; 12 nucleotides match TRBD1. From germline, CDR1 is MDHEN and CDR2 SYDVKM. The CDR3 covers 18 residues. V gave up 6 bases and J gave up 4 bases; unmatched junction bases: 15. The CDR3 spells CASRYAGTGGSKGTEAFF. Here the CDR3 DNA reads TGTGCCAGCAGGTATGCCGGGACAGGGGGCTCTAAAGGCACTGAAGCTTTCTTT.

V is TRBV7-2 and J is TRBJ2-3, with D unresolved. The CDR3 consists of 14 residues. The germline V and J ends were trimmed by 0 bases and 1 base, with 5 bases remaining between them. In germline, CDR1 is SGHTA, CDR2 FQGNSA. The CDR3 DNA reads TGTGCCAGCAGCTTAGCCACTCGCACAGATACGCAGTATTTT. Encoded protein: CASSLATRTDTQYF.

This chain connects TRBV28 to TRBJ2-1; 7 bases fit TRBD2. In germline, CDR1 is MDHEN, CDR2 SYDVKM. This CDR3 spans 14 amino acids. The V gene end was trimmed by 11 bases and the J gene end by 6 bases; junction bases not matched to a gene: 13. The CDR3 nucleotides read TGTGCCTCCGCAACTAGCGCAACCGTCAATGAGCAGTTCTTC. This codes for CASATSATVNEQFF.

The CDR3 DNA follows: TGTGCCACCAGCAATAGACAGGCCCGGTTCTACGAGCAGTACTTC. This sequence encodes CATSNRQARFYEQYF. The rearrangement links TRBV15 to TRBJ2-7; D is possibly TRBD1 (6 bases). The CDR3 length is 15 residues. Germline-derived CDR1 and CDR2 are LNHNV and YYDKDF (reference sequence). The V gene lost 4 bases and the J gene lost 3 bases, with 16 bases spanning the gap. The full variable domain, completed using reference TRBV15 and TRBJ2-7, is DAMVIQNPRYQVTQFGKPVTLSCSQTLNHNVMYWYQQKSSQAPKLLFHYYDKDFNNEADTPDNFQSRRPNTSFCFLDIRSPGLGDTAMYLCATSNRQARFYEQYFGPGTRLTVT.

This CDR3 is CSGYGLAGGNEQFF. Here the CDR3 DNA reads TGCAGCGGATATGGACTAGCGGGGGGCAATGAGCAGTTCTTC. V usage is TRBV29-1 and J usage is TRBJ2-1; 14 bases match TRBD2. There are 14 residues in the CDR3. CDR1 is SQVTM and CDR2 is ANQGSEA in the germline V gene. V was pared by 7 bases and J by 6 bases, with 5 bases of the junction left unmatched.

CDR3 loop: CASSDQGLIYNEQFF. The CDR3 bases are TGTGCCAGCAGCGACCAAGGGCTTATCTACAATGAGCAGTTCTTC. This chain joins TRBV7-8 and TRBJ2-1; D not certain. Germline values: CDR1 SGHVS, CDR2 FQNEAQ. The CDR3 is made up of 15 amino acids. V lost 5 bases and J lost 3, with 14 bases in between.

The chain is built from TRBV6-5 and TRBJ1-5; TRBD1 is a possible D gene (5 bases). Trimming left V 3 bases short and J 3 bases short, with 9 bases between. The CDR3 has 14 amino acids. The V gene's germline CDR1 is MNHEY and CDR2 SVGAGI. In DNA, the CDR3 is TGTGCCAGCAGTTATGGGGGTCCCAATCAGCCCCAGCATTTT. Protein: CASSYGGPNQPQHF.

V gene TRBV5-1 combines with J gene TRBJ2-1; possible D gene TRBD1, 5 bases. The CDR3 length is 13 residues. The germline V gene has CDR1 SGHRS and CDR2 YFSETQ. Between the trimmed V and J ends, which lost 0 bases and 15 bases, there was a span of 16 bases. The CDR3: CASSLEGAGVAFF. Here the CDR3 DNA reads TGCGCCAGCAGCTTGGAAGGGGCTGGGGTAGCGTTCTTC.

V usage is TRBV30 and J usage is TRBJ1-1, with D possibly TRBD1 on 6 matching bases. The CDR3 spans 13 residues. Germline assignment: CDR1 GTSNPN and CDR2 SVGIG (reference sequence). The V gene lost 1 base and the J gene lost 3 bases, with 9 bases spanning the gap. The CDR3 nucleotides read TGTGCCTGGAGTGCGCAGGGGTACACTGAAGCTTTCTTT. This codes for CAWSAQGYTEAFF.

The chain carries TRBV30 and TRBJ2-1, with 10 bases fitting TRBD2. The V and J ends lost 1 base and 8 bases, in that order; junction bases with no gene match: 8. Germline V lookup: CDR1 GTSNPN, CDR2 SVGIG (reference sequence). CDR3 length: 15 amino acids. The DNA of the CDR3 is TGTGCCTGGAGTGCGAAGCGGGGGGGCCGCTATGAGCAGTTCTTC. This codes for CAWSAKRGGRYEQFF.

The chain employs TRBV19 and TRBJ1-3; maybe TRBD1 (5 bases). The ends were cut back, 7 bases at V and 2 bases at J, with 9 bases in the middle. Looked up from germline, CDR1 is LNHDA and CDR2 is SQIVND (reference sequence). This CDR3 comprises 13 residues. CDR3 sequence reads: CASMRGTGNTIYF. The CDR3 DNA reads TGTGCCAGTATGAGGGGTACTGGAAACACCATATATTTT.

Here the CDR3 reads CASSEAANTRYYGYTF. CDR3 sequence (DNA): TGTGCCAGCAGTGAAGCCGCTAACACACGATACTATGGCTACACCTTC. This chain uses TRBV2 with TRBJ1-2; D call uncertain. The CDR3 sequence is 16 residues long. Germline V lookup: CDR1 SNHLY, CDR2 FYNNEI. V was pared by 0 bases and J by 3 bases, with 14 bases between.